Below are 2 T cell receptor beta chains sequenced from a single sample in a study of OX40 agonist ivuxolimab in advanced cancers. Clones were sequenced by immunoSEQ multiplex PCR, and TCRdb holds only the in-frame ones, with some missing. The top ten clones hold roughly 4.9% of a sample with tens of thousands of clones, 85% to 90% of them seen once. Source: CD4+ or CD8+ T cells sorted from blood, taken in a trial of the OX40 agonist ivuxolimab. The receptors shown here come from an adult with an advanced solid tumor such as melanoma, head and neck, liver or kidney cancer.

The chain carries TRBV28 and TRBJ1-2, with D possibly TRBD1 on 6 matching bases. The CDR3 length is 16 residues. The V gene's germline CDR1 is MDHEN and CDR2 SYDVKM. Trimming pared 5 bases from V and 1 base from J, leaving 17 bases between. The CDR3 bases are TGTGCCAGCAGTGAGGAGGACAGTACTTTTAACTATGGCTACACCTTC. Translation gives CASSEEDSTFNYGYTF.

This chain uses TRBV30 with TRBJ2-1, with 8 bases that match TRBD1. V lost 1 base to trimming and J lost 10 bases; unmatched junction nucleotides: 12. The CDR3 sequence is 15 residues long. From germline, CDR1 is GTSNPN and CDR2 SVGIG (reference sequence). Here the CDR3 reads CAWSAKGAAGGEQFF. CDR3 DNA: TGTGCCTGGAGTGCAAAGGGGGCGGCAGGGGGCGAGCAGTTCTTC.